Shown below are 26 T cell receptor beta chains from a single sample sequenced in a study of cytomegalovirus exposure and HLA in healthy donors. Both 60 Vbeta primers and 13 Jbeta primers went into the PCR. Using immunoSEQ multiplex PCR, the repertoire was profiled, and TCRdb retains in-frame clones only, with some absent. Here the sample spans roughly 180,000 clones, around 75% being singletons. The sequencing sample was made of PBMCs. These receptors were taken from a male donor in good health and CMV-seronegative.

This clone has a handful of counts. The chain is built from TRBV14 and TRBJ1-2; TRBD1 matches at 7 bases. The CDR3 contains 14 residues. After removal of 0 bases from V and 6 bases from J, the junction contained 4 bases not matched to a gene. Germline CDR1 reads SGHDN; CDR2 reads FVKESK. The CDR3 reads CASSQDRGHNGYTF. CDR3 sequence (DNA): TGTGCCAGCAGCCAAGATAGGGGGCACAATGGCTACACCTTC.

The chain has TRBV7-2 and TRBJ2-3; tentatively, D is TRBD2 (6 bases). The CDR3 sequence is 14 residues long. The germline V gene has CDR1 SGHTA and CDR2 FQGNSA. The germline V and J ends were trimmed by 6 bases and 4 bases, with 14 bases remaining between them. The CDR3 sequence is CASSLGGWADTQYF. The CDR3 DNA reads as TGTGCCAGCAGTCTGGGGGGTTGGGCAGATACGCAGTATTTT.

The CDR3 is CAWSLGTAGQPQHF. Here the CDR3 DNA reads TGTGCCTGGAGTCTGGGGACAGCAGGGCAGCCCCAGCATTTT. J is TRBJ1-5 and V is TRBV30, with 7 bases identical to TRBD1. Per the germline V gene, CDR1 is GTSNPN and CDR2 is SVGIG (reference sequence). The V gene end was trimmed by 2 bases and the J gene end by 7 bases; junction bases not matched to a gene: 8. The CDR3 runs to 14 residues.

Note on this clone: The identical CDR3 is also encoded by other nucleotide sequences in the sample. The rearrangement joins TRBV2 to TRBJ1-5; no firm D call. Germline CDR1 is SNHLY and CDR2 is FYNNEI. V dropped 0 bases and J dropped 0 bases, with 6 bases sitting between them. The CDR3 extends over 15 amino acids. The CDR3 here is CASSEARSSNQPQHF. For the CDR3, the DNA is TGTGCCAGCAGTGAAGCCAGGTCTAGCAATCAGCCCCAGCATTTT.

This chain connects TRBV7-3 to TRBJ1-1; TRBD1 matches at 8 bases. Germline CDR1 is SGHTA and CDR2 is FQGTGA. V was pared by 5 bases and J by 2 bases, with 4 bases of the junction left unmatched. The CDR3 is 14 residues long. The CDR3 reads CASSEQGGNTEAFF. CDR3 in DNA: TGTGCCAGCAGCGAACAGGGGGGAAACACTGAAGCTTTCTTT.

The gene calls are TRBV28 and TRBJ1-5; weak D call: TRBD1 (6 bases). The CDR3 sequence is 18 residues long. V lost 6 bases and J lost 3, with 24 bases in between. In germline, CDR1 is MDHEN, CDR2 SYDVKM. CDR3 loop: CASSPSRGLGSLNQPQHF. CDR3 coding DNA: TGTGCCAGCAGCCCCTCGCGGGGGCTTGGCAGCCTCAATCAGCCCCAGCATTTT. Full variable domain (outside the CDR3, taken from reference TRBV28 and TRBJ1-5): DVKVTQSSRYLVKRTGEKVFLECVQDMDHENMFWYRQDPGLGLRLIYFSYDVKMKEKGDIPEGYSVSREKKERFSLILESASTNQTSMYLCASSPSRGLGSLNQPQHFGDGTRLSIL.

A note on this clone: One end of the junction does not line up with germline, which may come from a read error. The V and J genes are TRBV7-9 and TRBJ1-6; D ambiguous. Germline V gene data show CDR1 as SEHNR and CDR2 as FQNEAQ (reference sequence). The CDR3 consists of 16 residues. CDR3: CASSLGTARDNSPLHF. CDR3 in DNA: TGTGCCAGCAGCTTAGGGACGGCCCGGGATAATTCACCCCTTCACTTT. Complete variable domain (other parts from reference TRBV7-9 and TRBJ1-6): DTGVSQNPRHKITKRGQNVTFRCDPISEHNRLYWYRQTLGQGPEFLTYFQNEAQLEKSRLLSDRFSAERPKGSFSTLEIQRTEQGDSAMYLCASSLGTARDNSPLHFGNGTRLTVT.

This sequence joins TRBV28 and TRBJ2-3, with a tentative D call TRBD2 (5 bases). The CDR3 is 14 residues long. Germline assignment: CDR1 MDHEN and CDR2 SYDVKM. V lost 7 bases to trimming and J lost 3 bases, with 14 bases between them. CDR3 DNA sequence: TGTGCCAGCAAGGCCGAGGGCCATACAGATACGCAGTATTTT. The encoded protein is CASKAEGHTDTQYF.

The CDR3 nucleotides are TGTGCCTGGAGTCCGGGACTAGCCGGCGCAGATACGCAGTATTTT. It translates to CAWSPGLAGADTQYF. The chain links TRBV30 to TRBJ2-3; 9 bases are shared with TRBD2. Unmatched junction bases numbered 7, after V lost 2 bases and J lost 4 bases. The CDR3 is 15 amino acids. Germline CDR1 GTSNPN, CDR2 SVGIG (reference sequence).

The V gene is TRBV4-1, the J gene TRBJ1-5; D not certain. The V and J ends lost 5 bases and 0 bases respectively, with 17 bases between them. Germline V gene lookup returns CDR1 MGHRA and CDR2 YSYEKL. This CDR3 region has 17 residues. As DNA, the CDR3 is TGCGCCAGCAGCGAGGGCCCAAGGCCGGATAGCAATCAGCCCCAGCATTTT. It translates to CASSEGPRPDSNQPQHF.

The chain links TRBV18 to TRBJ2-5; tentative D call: TRBD1 (5 bases). The CDR3 is 15 amino acids. The V gene's germline CDR1 is KGHSH and CDR2 LQKENI. Trimming stripped 3 bases from V and 0 bases from J, with 11 bases between. CDR3 in amino acids: CASSPRRGYQETQYF. The CDR3 nucleotides are TGTGCCAGCTCACCTAGAAGGGGATACCAAGAGACCCAGTACTTC. Together with reference TRBV18 and TRBJ2-5, the CDR3 gives the full variable domain: NAGVMQNPRHLVRRRGQEARLRCSPMKGHSHVYWYRQLPEEGLKFMVYLQKENIIDESGMPKERFSAEFPKEGPSILRIQQVVRGDSAAYFCASSPRRGYQETQYFGPGTRLLVL.

V usage is TRBV9 and J usage is TRBJ1-6, with D possibly matching TRBD1 (5 bases). In germline, CDR1 is SGDLS, CDR2 YYNGEE. CDR3 length equals 15 residues. V dropped 3 bases and J dropped 7 bases, with 14 bases sitting between them. CDR3 residues: CASSDRSGGNSPLHF. In nucleotides, the CDR3 is TGTGCCAGCAGCGACAGGAGCGGGGGGAATTCACCCCTCCACTTT. The full variable domain, with the rest looked up from reference TRBV9 and TRBJ1-6, is DSGVTQTPKHLITATGQRVTLRCSPRSGDLSVYWYQQSLDQGLQFLIQYYNGEERAKGNILERFSAQQFPDLHSELNLSSLELGDSALYFCASSDRSGGNSPLHFGNGTRLTVT.

The chain recombines TRBV7-6 with TRBJ1-1; 11 nucleotides agree with TRBD1. Germline values: CDR1 SGHVS, CDR2 FNYEAQ. The CDR3 is made up of 15 amino acids. Losses at the gene ends were 5 bases for V and 2 bases for J; bases not matched to a gene: 4. The CDR3 sequence: CASSPGQGENTEAFF. CDR3 nucleotides: TGTGCCAGCAGCCCGGGACAGGGGGAAAACACTGAAGCTTTCTTT.

The rearrangement uses TRBV7-2 and TRBJ1-2, with 7 bases identical to TRBD1. Trimming cost V 5 bases and J 0 bases; bases outside gene matches: 9. Germline V gene data show CDR1 as SGHTA and CDR2 as FQGNSA. This CDR3 is 16 amino acids long. CDR3 coding DNA: TGTGCCAGCAGCGCGCGGGACAGAATAACTAACTATGGCTACACCTTC. Translated: CASSARDRITNYGYTF.

The chain carries TRBV6-5 and TRBJ2-7, with 7 positions matching TRBD1. There are 14 residues in the CDR3. CDR1 MNHEY and CDR2 SVGAGI come from the germline V gene. The ends lost 0 bases at V and 3 bases at J; junction bases unmatched: 2. The DNA for the CDR3 is TGTGCCAGCAGTTACTCGGACAGGATCTACGAGCAGTACTTC. Translation: CASSYSDRIYEQYF.

V usage is TRBV28 and J usage is TRBJ2-1; TRBD1 agrees at 9 bases. V dropped 6 bases and J dropped 7; count of bases not matched to a gene: 4. Germline CDR1 MDHEN, CDR2 SYDVKM. The length of the CDR3 is 13 residues. CDR3 residues: CASRGTGLNEQFF. CDR3 bases: TGTGCCAGCAGGGGGACAGGGCTTAATGAGCAGTTCTTC.

The CDR3 DNA sequence: TGTGCCAGTAGTGAGACAGGGGGCGCGGCCGAGCAGTACTTC. It codes for CASSETGGAAEQYF. This chain connects TRBV19 to TRBJ2-7; 10 bases line up with TRBD1. With 5 bases clipped from V and 6 bases from J, the junction kept 7 bases outside the gene matches. CDR1 and CDR2 from the germline V gene are LNHDA and SQIVND (reference sequence). CDR3 length: 14 amino acids.

This rearrangement joins TRBV6-1 to TRBJ2-7; 9 positions match TRBD1. V was pared by 3 bases and J by 2 bases, with 5 bases of the junction left unmatched. CDR3 length: 15 amino acids. Germline values: CDR1 MNHNS, CDR2 SASEGT. As DNA, the CDR3 is TGTGCCAGCAGTGATCCGGGACAGGGACCCTACGAGCAGTACTTC. The encoded protein is CASSDPGQGPYEQYF.

This chain uses TRBV2 with TRBJ1-1; D unclear. Per the germline V gene, CDR1 is SNHLY and CDR2 is FYNNEI. The CDR3 runs to 11 residues. The chain's CDR3 is CGRGGNTEAFF. DNA of the CDR3: TGTGGGCGGGGAGGGAACACTGAAGCTTTCTTT. The full variable domain, with the rest looked up from reference TRBV2 and TRBJ1-1, is EPEVTQTPSHQVTQMGQEVILRCVPISNHLYFYWYRQILGQKVEFLVSFYNNEISEKSEIFDDQFSVERPDGSNFTLKIRSTKLEDSAMYFCGRGGNTEAFFGQGTRLTVV.

On this clone: The sample carries other DNA sequences with the same CDR3. This chain connects TRBV6-5 to TRBJ2-7, with D perhaps matching TRBD2 (6 bases). V was clipped by 0 bases and J by 2 bases, with 14 bases between them. The germline CDR1 and CDR2 sequences are MNHEY and SVGAGI. This CDR3 comprises 16 residues. The CDR3 sequence: CASSYSWRVSAYEQYF. The CDR3, as DNA: TGTGCCAGCAGTTACTCGTGGAGGGTTTCTGCCTACGAGCAGTACTTC.

The chain recombines TRBV28 with TRBJ1-5; D remains ambiguous. This CDR3 contains 14 residues. V lost 8 bases and J 3 bases, leaving 14 bases between the germline ends. The germline V gene has CDR1 MDHEN and CDR2 SYDVKM. In DNA form, the CDR3 reads TGTGCCAGCCAAATGGGAGGGAACAATCAGCCCCAGCATTTT. Protein product: CASQMGGNNQPQHF.

The V gene is TRBV30, the J gene TRBJ2-4, with 8 positions matching TRBD2. V was pared by 2 bases and J by 6 bases, with 12 bases of the junction left unmatched. CDR1 and CDR2 (germline): GTSNPN, SVGIG (reference sequence). The CDR3 totals 16 residues. The CDR3: CAWSPRGSGGLNIQYF. The CDR3, as DNA: TGTGCCTGGAGTCCTCGGGGGAGCGGGGGTTTAAACATTCAGTACTTC.

This clone turned up a few times. CDR3 DNA: TGTGCCATCAGTGAGCCAGGGGCCCTGAACACCGGGGAGCTGTTTTTT. Translating gives CAISEPGALNTGELFF. J is TRBJ2-2 and V is TRBV10-3, with TRBD1 as a possible D gene (6 bases). This CDR3 has 16 amino acids. Germline CDR1 and CDR2: ENHRY and SYGVKD. The V end was cut by 2 bases, the J end by 1 base, with 11 bases between.

The rearrangement uses TRBV4-1 and TRBJ2-1; weak D call: TRBD2 (6 bases). Trimming shortened V by 1 base and J by 8 bases, and 18 bases separated the two germline ends. The CDR3 length is 16 residues. Germline values: CDR1 MGHRA, CDR2 YSYEKL. CDR3 amino acids: CASSQVASSREDEQFF. DNA of the CDR3: TGCGCCAGCAGCCAAGTCGCTAGCAGTAGGGAGGATGAGCAGTTCTTC.

The chain links TRBV4-1 to TRBJ2-1; 8 bases are a match to TRBD2. In germline, CDR1 is MGHRA, CDR2 YSYEKL. This CDR3 is built from 16 residues. V trimming: 0 bases; J trimming: 0 bases; junction bases outside the gene matches: 1. CDR3 region: CASSQEAGASYNEQFF. The DNA for the CDR3 is TGCGCCAGCAGCCAAGAAGCGGGGGCCTCCTACAATGAGCAGTTCTTC.

The CDR3, as DNA: TGTGCCAGCAGTTATCTACCTATCTATCCTTCTCGAGAAGCTTTCTTT. Its protein is CASSYLPIYPSREAFF. The rearrangement links TRBV27 to TRBJ1-1; D uncertain. V was pared by 4 bases and J by 8 bases, with 23 bases between. Germline-derived CDR1 and CDR2 are MNHEY and SMNVEV (reference sequence). The CDR3 is 16 amino acids.